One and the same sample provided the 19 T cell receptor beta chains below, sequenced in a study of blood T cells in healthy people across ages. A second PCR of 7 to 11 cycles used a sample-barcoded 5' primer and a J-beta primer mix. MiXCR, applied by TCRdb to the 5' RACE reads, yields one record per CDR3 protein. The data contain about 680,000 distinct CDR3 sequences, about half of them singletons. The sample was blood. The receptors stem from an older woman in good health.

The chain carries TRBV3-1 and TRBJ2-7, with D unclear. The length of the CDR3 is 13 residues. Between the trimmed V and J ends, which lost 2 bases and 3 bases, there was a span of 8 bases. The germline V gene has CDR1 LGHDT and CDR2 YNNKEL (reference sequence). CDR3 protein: CASSQSLNYEQYF. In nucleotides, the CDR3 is TGTGCCAGCAGCCAATCCCTAAACTACGAGCAGTACTTC.

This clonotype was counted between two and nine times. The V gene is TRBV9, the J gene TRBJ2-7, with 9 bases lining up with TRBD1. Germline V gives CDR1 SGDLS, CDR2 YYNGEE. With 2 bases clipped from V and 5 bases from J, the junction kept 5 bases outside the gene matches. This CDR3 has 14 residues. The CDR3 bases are TGTGCCAGCAGCGTTGGGGACAGGGACCACGAGCAGTACTTC. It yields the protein CASSVGDRDHEQYF. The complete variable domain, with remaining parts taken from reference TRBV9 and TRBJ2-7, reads DSGVTQTPKHLITATGQRVTLRCSPRSGDLSVYWYQQSLDQGLQFLIQYYNGEERAKGNILERFSAQQFPDLHSELNLSSLELGDSALYFCASSVGDRDHEQYFGPGTRLTVT.

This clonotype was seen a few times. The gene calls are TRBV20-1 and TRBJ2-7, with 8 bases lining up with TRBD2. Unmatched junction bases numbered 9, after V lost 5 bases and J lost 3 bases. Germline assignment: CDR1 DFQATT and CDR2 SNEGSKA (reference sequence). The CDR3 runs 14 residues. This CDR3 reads CSAPTAGTSYEQYF. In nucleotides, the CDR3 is TGCAGTGCTCCAACCGCCGGGACTAGCTACGAGCAGTACTTC.

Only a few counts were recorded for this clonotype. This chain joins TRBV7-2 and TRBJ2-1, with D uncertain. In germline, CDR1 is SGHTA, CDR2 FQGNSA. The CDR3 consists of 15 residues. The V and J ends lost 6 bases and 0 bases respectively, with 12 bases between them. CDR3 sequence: CASRRTASSYNEQFF. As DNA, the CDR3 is TGTGCCAGCAGGCGTACAGCAAGCTCCTACAATGAGCAGTTCTTC.

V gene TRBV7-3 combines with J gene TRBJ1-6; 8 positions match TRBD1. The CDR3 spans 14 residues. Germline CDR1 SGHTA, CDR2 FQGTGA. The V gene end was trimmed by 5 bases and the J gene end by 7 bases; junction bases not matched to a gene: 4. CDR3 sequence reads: CASSQTGVNSPLHF. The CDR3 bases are TGTGCCAGCAGCCAGACAGGGGTAAATTCACCCCTCCACTTT.

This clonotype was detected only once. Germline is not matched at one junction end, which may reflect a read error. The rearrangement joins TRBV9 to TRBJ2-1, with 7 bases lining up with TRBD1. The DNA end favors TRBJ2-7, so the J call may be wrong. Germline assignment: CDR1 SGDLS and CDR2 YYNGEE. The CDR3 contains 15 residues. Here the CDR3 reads CAGSRQTGRETEQYF. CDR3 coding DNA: TGTGCCGGCAGCAGGCAGACAGGGCGCGAGACCGAGCAGTACTTC.

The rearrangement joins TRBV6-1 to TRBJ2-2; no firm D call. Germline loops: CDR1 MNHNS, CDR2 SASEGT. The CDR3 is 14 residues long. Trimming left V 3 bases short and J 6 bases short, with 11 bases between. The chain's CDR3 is CASSDRSEAGELFF. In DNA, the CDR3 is TGTGCCAGCAGTGATCGCAGTGAGGCCGGGGAGCTGTTTTTT.

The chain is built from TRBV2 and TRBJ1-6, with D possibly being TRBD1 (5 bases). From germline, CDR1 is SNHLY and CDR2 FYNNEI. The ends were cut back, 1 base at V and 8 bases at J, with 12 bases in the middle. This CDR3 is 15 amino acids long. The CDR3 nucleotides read TGTGCCAGCAGTGAAGAGGGGTCCCAATATTCACCCCTCCACTTT. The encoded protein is CASSEEGSQYSPLHF.

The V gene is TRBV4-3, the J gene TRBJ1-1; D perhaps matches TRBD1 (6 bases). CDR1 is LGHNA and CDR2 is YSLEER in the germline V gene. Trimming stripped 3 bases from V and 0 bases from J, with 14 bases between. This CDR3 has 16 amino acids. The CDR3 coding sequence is TGCGCCAGCAGCCATCACCGGGGGCTGATGAACACTGAAGCTTTCTTT. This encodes CASSHHRGLMNTEAFF.

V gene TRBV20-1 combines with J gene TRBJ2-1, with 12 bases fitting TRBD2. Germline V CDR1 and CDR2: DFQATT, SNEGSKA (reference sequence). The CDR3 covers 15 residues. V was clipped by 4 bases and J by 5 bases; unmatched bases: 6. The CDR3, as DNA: TGCAGTGCTACTAGCGGGAGGGCCTTTAACAATGAGCAGTTCTTC. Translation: CSATSGRAFNNEQFF.

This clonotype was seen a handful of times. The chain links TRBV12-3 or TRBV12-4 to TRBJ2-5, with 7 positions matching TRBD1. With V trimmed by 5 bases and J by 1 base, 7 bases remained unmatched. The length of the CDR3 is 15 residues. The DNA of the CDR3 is TGTGCCAGCAGTCCGCCGAGGGGGCGCCAAGAGACCCAGTACTTC. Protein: CASSPPRGRQETQYF.

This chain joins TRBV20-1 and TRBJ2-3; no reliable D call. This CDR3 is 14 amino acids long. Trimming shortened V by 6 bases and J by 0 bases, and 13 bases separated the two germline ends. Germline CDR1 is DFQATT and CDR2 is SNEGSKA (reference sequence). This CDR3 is CSATRSTSTDTQYF. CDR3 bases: TGCAGTGCCACCCGATCCACTAGCACAGATACGCAGTATTTT.

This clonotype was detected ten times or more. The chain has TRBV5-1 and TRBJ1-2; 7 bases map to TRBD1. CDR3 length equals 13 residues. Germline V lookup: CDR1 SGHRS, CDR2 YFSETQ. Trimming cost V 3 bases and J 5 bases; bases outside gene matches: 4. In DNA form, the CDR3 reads TGCGCCAGCAGCTCCCGGGACAGATATGGCTACACCTTC. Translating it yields CASSSRDRYGYTF.

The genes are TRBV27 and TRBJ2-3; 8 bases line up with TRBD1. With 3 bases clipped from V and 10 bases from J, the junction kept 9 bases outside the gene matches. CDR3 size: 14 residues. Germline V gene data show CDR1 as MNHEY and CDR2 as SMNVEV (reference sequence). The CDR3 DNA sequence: TGTGCCAGCAGTTTGACAGGGGCTCTGAGTGCGCAGTATTTT. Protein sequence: CASSLTGALSAQYF.

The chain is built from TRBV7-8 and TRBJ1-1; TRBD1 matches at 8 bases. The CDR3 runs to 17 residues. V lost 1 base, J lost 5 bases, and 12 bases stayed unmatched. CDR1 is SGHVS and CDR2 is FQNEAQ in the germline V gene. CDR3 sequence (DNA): TGTGCCAGCAGCTTAGGATTAGCTCCGGGACAGGCGACTGAAGCTTTCTTT. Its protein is CASSLGLAPGQATEAFF.

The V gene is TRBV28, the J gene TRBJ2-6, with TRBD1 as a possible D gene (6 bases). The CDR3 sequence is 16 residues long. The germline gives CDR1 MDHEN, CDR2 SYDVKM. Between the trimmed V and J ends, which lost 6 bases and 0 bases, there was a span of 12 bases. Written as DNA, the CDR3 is TGTGCCAGCAGGAGGGACACGTTCTCTGGGGCCAACGTCCTGACTTTC. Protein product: CASRRDTFSGANVLTF.

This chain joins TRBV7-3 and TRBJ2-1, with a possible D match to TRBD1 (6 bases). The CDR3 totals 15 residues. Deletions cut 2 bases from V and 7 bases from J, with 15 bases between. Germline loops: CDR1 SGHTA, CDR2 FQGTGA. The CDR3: CASSLQQVGANEQFF. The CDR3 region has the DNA TGTGCCAGCAGCTTACAACAGGTGGGGGCTAATGAGCAGTTCTTC.

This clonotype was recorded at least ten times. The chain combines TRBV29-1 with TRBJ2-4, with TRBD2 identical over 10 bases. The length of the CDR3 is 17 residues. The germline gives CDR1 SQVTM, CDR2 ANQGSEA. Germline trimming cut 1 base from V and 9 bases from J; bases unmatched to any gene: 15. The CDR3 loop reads CSVEGGPPSGRYGIQYF. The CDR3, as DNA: TGCAGCGTTGAAGGTGGTCCGCCTAGCGGGAGATATGGCATTCAGTACTTC.

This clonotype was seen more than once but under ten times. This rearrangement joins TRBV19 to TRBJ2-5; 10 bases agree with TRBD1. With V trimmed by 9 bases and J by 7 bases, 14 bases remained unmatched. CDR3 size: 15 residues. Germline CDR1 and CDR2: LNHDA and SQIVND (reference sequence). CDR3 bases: TGTGCCAGCTCCGGGACAGGGGTATCTTATTCGACCCAGTACTTC. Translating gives CASSGTGVSYSTQYF.